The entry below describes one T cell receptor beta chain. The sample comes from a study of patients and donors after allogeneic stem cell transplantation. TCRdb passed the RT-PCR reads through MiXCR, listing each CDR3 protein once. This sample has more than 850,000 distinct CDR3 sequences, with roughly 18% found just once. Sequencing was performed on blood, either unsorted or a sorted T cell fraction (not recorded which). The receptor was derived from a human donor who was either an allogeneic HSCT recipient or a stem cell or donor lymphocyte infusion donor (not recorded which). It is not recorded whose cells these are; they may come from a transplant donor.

CDR3 sequence: CSAHGTLSGQGYEQYF. The CDR3 region has the DNA TGCAGTGCTCATGGGACGCTATCGGGACAGGGGTACGAGCAGTACTTC. The chain links TRBV20-1 to TRBJ2-7; 10 nucleotides match TRBD1. With 5 bases clipped from V and 4 bases from J, the junction kept 14 bases outside the gene matches. From germline, CDR1 is DFQATT and CDR2 SNEGSKA (reference sequence). The CDR3 totals 16 residues.